This entry is about one T cell receptor beta chain. This specimen includes other DNA sequences encoding the same CDR3. This sample is drawn from a study of blood T cell repertoires in COVID-19. The V gene end was trimmed by 4 bases and the J gene end by 7 bases; junction bases not matched to a gene: 5. The length of the CDR3 is 14 residues. The germline gives CDR1 SGDLS, CDR2 YYNGEE. Sequencing used immunoSEQ multiplex PCR; TCRdb keeps in-frame clones, though not all of them. The table includes approximately 530,000 clones, roughly 91% detected once. This receptor was obtained from a woman in her forties or fifties with COVID-19, enrolled during active disease. The sequenced sample was peripheral blood. The chain has TRBV9 and TRBJ1-6; 7 bases align to TRBD1. CDR3 residues: CASSPGTVNSPLHF. The CDR3 coding sequence is TGTGCCAGCAGCCCAGGGACAGTAAATTCACCCCTCCACTTT.